These T cell receptor beta chains were read from a single sample in a study of T cell repertoires in cytomegalovirus infection. What these receptors recognize is not known. TCRdb recomputed calls from the reads with MiXCR, one row per CDR3 protein. The table has 100,000 to 150,000 distinct CDR3 sequences, 20% to 30% seen once. The sequenced sample was PBMCs, sequenced either directly or after in vitro stimulation (not recorded which). Source of these receptors: a human donor in good health (CMV status not recorded). Some clones in this sample may be carry-over from other donors' samples. The CDR3 runs from the conserved cysteine through the conserved F or W. Fields, in order: J gene, clone size, V gene, D gene, CDR3 DNA, CDR3 protein. The D gene is left open where the match is weak. Clone size appears in some rows only: once, few, many, or a class for an expanded clone.

J: TRBJ1-1; size: -; V: TRBV20-1; D: -; DNA: TGCAGTGCTCTGATGAACACTGAAGCTTTCTTT; CDR3: CSALMNTEAFF
J: TRBJ1-4; size: few; V: TRBV2; D: -; DNA: TGTGCCAGCAGTGAGATGCAGGAAGGGGAAAAACTGTTTTTT; CDR3: CASSEMQEGEKLFF
J: TRBJ1-1; size: -; V: TRBV27; D: -; DNA: TGTGCCAGCAGTTTATCTTTAGGAGTGGGAGCTTTCTTT; CDR3: CASSLSLGVGAFF
J: TRBJ1-2; size: few; V: TRBV6-2/TRBV6-3; D: -; DNA: TGTGCCAGCAGCACAGCGAATAACTATGGCTACACCTTC; CDR3: CASSTANNYGYTF
J: TRBJ2-1; size: few; V: TRBV27; D: TRBD2; DNA: TGTGCCAGCAGCCCGACTAGCACCGATGAGCAGTTCTTC; CDR3: CASSPTSTDEQFF
J: TRBJ1-2; size: few; V: TRBV11-2; D: TRBD1; DNA: TGTGCCAGCAGCTTAGGGTCAGGGGGCTATGGCTACACCTTC; CDR3: CASSLGSGGYGYTF
J: TRBJ1-5; size: -; V: TRBV19; D: TRBD1; DNA: TGTGCCAGTACCGTGACAGGGGGGCGCGATCAGCCCCAGCATTTT; CDR3: CASTVTGGRDQPQHF
J: TRBJ1-6; size: -; V: TRBV6-5; D: -; DNA: TGTGCCAGCAGTTCTGACGTATCCGGGGTCGAAACTTATAATTCACCCCTCCACTTT; CDR3: CASSSDVSGVETYNSPLHF
J: TRBJ2-3; size: many; V: TRBV7-6; D: TRBD2; DNA: TGTGCCAGCAGCTTAGGTTTAGCGGGAGGGCCAACAGATACGCAGTATTTT; CDR3: CASSLGLAGGPTDTQYF
J: TRBJ2-1; size: many; V: TRBV7-2; D: -; DNA: TGTGCCAGCAGCTTATATCAAGGCGACCCGATCTTC; CDR3: CASSLYQGDPIF
J: TRBJ1-1; size: many; V: TRBV7-8; D: -; DNA: TGTGCCAGCAGCTTACAGGCAGTGAACACTGAAGCTTTCTTT; CDR3: CASSLQAVNTEAFF
J: TRBJ1-4; size: few; V: TRBV10-3; D: -; DNA: TGTGCCATCCGAAACCTTAGTGGGGCGCGGGGAACTAATGAAAAACTGTTTTTT; CDR3: CAIRNLSGARGTNEKLFF
J: TRBJ1-5; size: few; V: TRBV19; D: -; DNA: TGTGCCAGTAAAAAAGATCGCAATCAGCCCCAGCATTTT; CDR3: CASKKDRNQPQHF
J: TRBJ1-1; size: -; V: TRBV15; D: -; DNA: TGTGCCACCAGCAGAGATACGGGGGGGAACACTGAAGCTTTCTTT; CDR3: CATSRDTGGNTEAFF
J: TRBJ2-7; size: -; V: TRBV6-2/TRBV6-3; D: -; DNA: TGTGCCAGCAGTTACTCTACGGTCACAGCCCACGAGCAGTACTTC; CDR3: CASSYSTVTAHEQYF
J: TRBJ2-2; size: -; V: TRBV28; D: TRBD2; DNA: TGTGCCAGCGGACTAGCGGGGAACACCGGGGAGCTGTTTTTT; CDR3: CASGLAGNTGELFF
J: TRBJ2-5; size: -; V: TRBV19; D: -; DNA: TGTGCCAGTAATCCCAGGGGAGGCAGGGTTAGTTTCGAGACCCAGTACTTC; CDR3: CASNPRGGRVSFETQYF
J: TRBJ2-5; size: few; V: TRBV5-4; D: TRBD2; DNA: TGTGCCAGCAGCATCCTTAGCGGGAGGGCCGTCGAGACCCAGTACTTC; CDR3: CASSILSGRAVETQYF
J: TRBJ2-1; size: few; V: TRBV19; D: TRBD2; DNA: TGTGCCAGTAGTATGACCGGGACTAGCGCTTTCGATGAGCAGTTCTTC; CDR3: CASSMTGTSAFDEQFF
J: TRBJ1-3; size: once; V: TRBV13; D: TRBD1; DNA: TGTGCCAGCAGCTCCCGACAGGGTCGACTCTCTGGAAACACCATATATTTT; CDR3: CASSSRQGRLSGNTIYF
J: TRBJ2-7; size: many; V: TRBV7-2; D: TRBD1; DNA: TGTGCCAGCAGCCCAGGACAGGGGTCCAACGAGCAGTACTTC; CDR3: CASSPGQGSNEQYF
J: TRBJ2-1; size: many; V: TRBV7-2; D: TRBD2; DNA: TGTGCCAGCAGCCGCCCCAAACTAGCGGGAGGCTACAATGAGCAGTTCTTC; CDR3: CASSRPKLAGGYNEQFF
J: TRBJ2-3; size: -; V: TRBV19; D: -; DNA: TGTGCCAGTAGTATCCCGGGCGACAGCCGCACAGATACGCAGTATTTT; CDR3: CASSIPGDSRTDTQYF
J: TRBJ1-1; size: -; V: TRBV9; D: -; DNA: TGTGCCAGCAGCTCGGGACGTGGGGGCACTGAAGCTTTCTTT; CDR3: CASSSGRGGTEAFF
J: TRBJ1-2; size: few; V: TRBV19; D: -; DNA: TGTGCCAGTAGTATCTTGACAGGACGGGCTGGCTACACCTTC; CDR3: CASSILTGRAGYTF
J: TRBJ2-4; size: -; V: TRBV29-1; D: TRBD2; DNA: TGCAGCGTTGAAGATCGGATAGCGGGAGGGGAGAATCAGAACTTC; CDR3: CSVEDRIAGGENQNF
J: TRBJ2-1; size: few; V: TRBV19; D: -; DNA: TGTGCCAGTAGTATAGGGTCTGTCCCCTACAATGAGCAGTTCTTC; CDR3: CASSIGSVPYNEQFF
J: TRBJ2-1; size: -; V: TRBV4-1; D: TRBD2; DNA: TGCGCCAGCAGCCAAGATGGGGGAGGGTCCTACAATGAGCAGTTCTTC; CDR3: CASSQDGGGSYNEQFF
J: TRBJ2-7; size: many; V: TRBV11-2; D: -; DNA: TGTGCCAGCAGGTACGAGAGCTCCTACGAGCAGTACTTC; CDR3: CASRYESSYEQYF
J: TRBJ2-7; size: few; V: TRBV4-1; D: TRBD2; DNA: TGCGCCAGCAGCCAAGATCCGGAGTTGAGCGGGAGGACCTCCTACGAGCAGTACTTC; CDR3: CASSQDPELSGRTSYEQYF
J: TRBJ1-4; size: few; V: TRBV12-3/TRBV12-4; D: TRBD1; DNA: TGTGCCAGCAGTCGAACTCCGGGACAGGGATCTGAAAAACTGTTTTTT; CDR3: CASSRTPGQGSEKLFF
J: TRBJ2-2; size: -; V: TRBV7-2; D: -; DNA: TGTGCCAGCAGCTTAGTCAAGTACACCGGGGAGCTGTTTTTT; CDR3: CASSLVKYTGELFF
J: TRBJ2-1; size: few; V: TRBV19; D: TRBD2; DNA: TGTGCCAGTAGTTCGATCGCGGGAGGGCCTCATGAGCAGTTCTTC; CDR3: CASSSIAGGPHEQFF
J: TRBJ2-5; size: few; V: TRBV6-6; D: TRBD1; DNA: TGTGCCAGGTACCGGGACAGGAGGAAGCAGACCCAGTACTTC; CDR3: CARYRDRRKQTQYF
J: TRBJ1-6; size: few; V: TRBV19; D: -; DNA: TGTGCCAGTAGTACGGCAGGGTGGGATTCACCCCTCCACTTT; CDR3: CASSTAGWDSPLHF
J: TRBJ1-4; size: many; V: TRBV7-2; D: -; DNA: TGTGCCAGCAGCTTTAGAAGAGCGGGGGAAAAACTGTTTTTT; CDR3: CASSFRRAGEKLFF
J: TRBJ1-1; size: -; V: TRBV6-2/TRBV6-3; D: -; DNA: TGTGCCAGCAGTTCCGACTTGCAGAACACTGAAGCTTTCTTT; CDR3: CASSSDLQNTEAFF
J: TRBJ1-1; size: -; V: TRBV19; D: -; DNA: TGTGCCAGTAGTTCGGGGTTCACTGAAGCTTTCTTT; CDR3: CASSSGFTEAFF
J: TRBJ2-6; size: -; V: TRBV7-3; D: -; DNA: TGTGCCAGCAGCCCCGGGGAAGTAGCTCCTTCCTACTCTGGGGCCAACGTCCTGACTTTC; CDR3: CASSPGEVAPSYSGANVLTF
J: TRBJ2-3; size: many; V: TRBV7-2; D: TRBD2; DNA: TGTGCCAGCAGCTCCAACCTACTAGCGGGTTCCACAGATACGCAGTATTTT; CDR3: CASSSNLLAGSTDTQYF
J: TRBJ1-2; size: medium-sized; V: TRBV6-5; D: -; DNA: TGTGCCAGCAGTTATCAAGGCGGCCGATATGGCTACACCTTC; CDR3: CASSYQGGRYGYTF
J: TRBJ2-5; size: -; V: TRBV15; D: -; DNA: TGTGCCACCAGCATTGAGTACAGCAAAGAGACCCAGTACTTC; CDR3: CATSIEYSKETQYF
J: TRBJ2-5; size: -; V: TRBV5-1; D: -; DNA: TGCGCCAGCAGCTTTGGCAGCCGTGAGACCCAGTACTTC; CDR3: CASSFGSRETQYF
J: TRBJ2-5; size: few; V: TRBV7-2; D: -; DNA: TGTGCCAGCAGCTCACGGACCCCCCAAGAGACCCAGTACTTC; CDR3: CASSSRTPQETQYF
J: TRBJ2-5; size: -; V: TRBV20-1; D: -; DNA: TGCAGTGCTAGAGATTTACTAGCTCAAGAGACCCAGTACTTC; CDR3: CSARDLLAQETQYF
J: TRBJ1-2; size: -; V: TRBV28; D: TRBD1; DNA: TGTGCCAGCAGTTCACCCTCGGGACAGGGGGCCCCTAATACCTATGGCTACACCTTC; CDR3: CASSSPSGQGAPNTYGYTF
J: TRBJ2-1; size: many; V: TRBV6-1; D: TRBD2; DNA: TGTGCCAGTCTTAGCGGGAGCTCCTACAATGAGCAGTTCTTC; CDR3: CASLSGSSYNEQFF
J: TRBJ1-5; size: -; V: TRBV18; D: TRBD1; DNA: TGTGCCAGCTCACCCAGCGGACAGGGCAATCAGCCCCAGCATTTT; CDR3: CASSPSGQGNQPQHF
J: TRBJ1-2; size: -; V: TRBV20-1; D: -; DNA: TGCAGTGCTAGAGATTACAGGGACTATGGCTACACCTTC; CDR3: CSARDYRDYGYTF
J: TRBJ2-2; size: many; V: TRBV12-3/TRBV12-4; D: -; DNA: TGTGCCAGCAGCCCAGGGCCCGGAGGGGAGCTGTTTTTT; CDR3: CASSPGPGGELFF
J: TRBJ2-2; size: many; V: TRBV7-3; D: -; DNA: TGTGCCAGCAGCCCGACAGACAGAAACACCGGGGAGCTGTTTTTT; CDR3: CASSPTDRNTGELFF
J: TRBJ2-1; size: -; V: TRBV11-2; D: TRBD2; DNA: TGTGCCAGCAGCCACCAGCGGGAGGGCCTCCAGTTCTTC; CDR3: CASSHQREGLQFF